One sample yielded the 18 T cell receptor beta chains listed below, sequenced in a study of identical twins. Each CDR3 protein gets one entry after TCRdb re-called the 5' RACE reads with MiXCR. The profile shows hundreds of thousands of distinct CDR3 sequences, over 5% of them singletons. Source material: naive T cells sorted from blood. The origin of the receptors is a young man in good health.

Only a few counts were recorded for this clonotype. The chain recombines TRBV29-1 with TRBJ1-1; no definite D call. V lost 5 bases to trimming and J lost 0 bases, with 10 bases between them. CDR1 is SQVTM, CDR2 ANQGSEA, per germline. The CDR3 totals 13 residues. CDR3 DNA: TGCAGCGTTCAACAGATAATGAACACTGAAGCTTTCTTT. Its translation is CSVQQIMNTEAFF.

This clonotype was seen a few times. This sequence joins TRBV11-2 and TRBJ1-2; perhaps TRBD1 as D (6 bases). V lost 1 base, J lost 10 bases, and 13 bases lay in between. Germline assignment: CDR1 SGHAT and CDR2 FQNNGV. This CDR3 comprises 13 residues. Here the CDR3 DNA reads TGTGCCAGCAGCTTAGGGGGGGCGCCGCCCTACACCTTC. This encodes CASSLGGAPPYTF.

In its sample, this clonotype was seen a few times. J is TRBJ2-3 and V is TRBV4-1; TRBD1 aligns across 9 bases. Germline values: CDR1 MGHRA, CDR2 YSYEKL. The CDR3 spans 15 residues. V shed 2 bases, J shed 4 bases, and the junction held 4 bases outside the gene matches. CDR3 DNA sequence: TGCGCCAGCAGCCAACCGGGACAGGGTGCAGATACGCAGTATTTT. Translating it yields CASSQPGQGADTQYF.

This clonotype was found many times. This rearrangement joins TRBV28 to TRBJ1-1, with D hard to call. V dropped 3 bases and J dropped 3 bases, with 8 bases sitting between them. The germline gives CDR1 MDHEN, CDR2 SYDVKM. The CDR3 runs to 13 residues. The CDR3 loop reads CASSFPRDTEAFF. The CDR3 DNA reads TGTGCCAGCAGTTTCCCTAGGGACACTGAAGCTTTCTTT.

The V call is TRBV20-1, the J call TRBJ1-5; D is undetermined. Trimming stripped 0 bases from V and 0 bases from J, with 21 bases between. This CDR3 is 19 amino acids long. Germline lookup yields CDR1 DFQATT and CDR2 SNEGSKA (reference sequence). The DNA for the CDR3 is TGCAGTGCTAGAGATAAAGGGTGGTTACAGTACGATAGCAATCAGCCCCAGCATTTT. Protein sequence: CSARDKGWLQYDSNQPQHF.

This clonotype was counted a few times. This chain uses TRBV14 with TRBJ2-1; 10 bases match TRBD2. The trim removed 2 bases at V and 6 bases at J, leaving 7 bases unmatched. In germline, CDR1 is SGHDN, CDR2 FVKESK. The CDR3 loop spans 16 amino acids. The CDR3 DNA is TGTGCCAGCAGCCAATTACTAGCGGGACGGGGCAATGAGCAGTTCTTC. This codes for CASSQLLAGRGNEQFF.

The V and J genes are TRBV2 and TRBJ2-7, with D unresolved. Germline CDR1 is SNHLY and CDR2 is FYNNEI. The CDR3 consists of 15 residues. The CDR3 here is CASSEEGARPYQQYV. CDR3 DNA sequence: TGTGCCAGCAGTGAAGAGGGCGCTCGGCCCTACCAGCAGTACGTC.

This clonotype has only a few counts. The gene calls are TRBV5-1 and TRBJ1-5; D gene unclear. Germline V lookup: CDR1 SGHRS, CDR2 YFSETQ. Trimming shortened V by 4 bases and J by 2 bases, and 13 bases separated the two germline ends. This CDR3 has 15 amino acids. The CDR3: CASSPVAGGNQPQHF. CDR3 sequence (DNA): TGCGCCAGCAGCCCCGTGGCAGGTGGCAATCAGCCCCAGCATTTT. Filled out from reference TRBV5-1 and TRBJ1-5, the complete variable domain reads KAGVTQTPRYLIKTRGQQVTLSCSPISGHRSVSWYQQTPGQGLQFLFEYFSETQRNKGNFPGRFSGRQFSNSRSEMNVSTLELGDSALYLCASSPVAGGNQPQHFGDGTRLSIL.

To note about this clonotype: A read error is possible here, since a much larger clone lies one base away. This rearrangement joins TRBV9 to TRBJ2-1; TRBD2 is a possible D gene (5 bases). The CDR3 length is 14 residues. Germline-derived CDR1 and CDR2 are SGDLS and YYNGEE. This chain's CDR3 is CASSVLAPNNDQFF. In DNA form, the CDR3 reads TGTGCCAGCAGCGTATTAGCGCCCAACAATGATCAGTTCTTC.

This sequence joins TRBV12-3 or TRBV12-4 and TRBJ2-6, with 7 bases identical to TRBD2. The ends lost 1 base at V and 4 bases at J; junction bases unmatched: 4. The CDR3 loop spans 16 amino acids. CDR3 region: CASSLGLAAGANVLTF. The CDR3 DNA sequence: TGTGCCAGCAGTTTAGGTCTAGCGGCGGGGGCCAACGTCCTGACTTTC.

This clonotype was recorded many times. The chain carries TRBV12-3 or TRBV12-4 and TRBJ2-1; possible D gene TRBD2, 5 bases. CDR3 length equals 15 residues. CDR3 coding DNA: TGTGCTTCGGCGGAGCGGCCTATCTCCTACAATGAGCAGTTCTTC. Translated, it gives CASAERPISYNEQFF.

This clonotype was counted at least ten times. The chain has TRBV20-1 and TRBJ2-6, with D perhaps TRBD2 (5 bases). This CDR3 has 14 amino acids. The V gene lost 2 bases and the J gene lost 4 bases, with 9 bases spanning the gap. Germline CDR1 is DFQATT and CDR2 is SNEGSKA (reference sequence). CDR3 protein: CSARRDMGANVLTF. CDR3 nucleotides: TGCAGTGCTAGACGGGATATGGGGGCCAACGTCCTGACTTTC.

This clonotype was picked up many times. The CDR3, as DNA: TGTGCCAGCAGCTTCGTGGTCCCAGAGACCCAGTACTTC. Protein: CASSFVVPETQYF. The chain has TRBV11-2 and TRBJ2-5; D is undetermined. V was cut by 3 bases and J by 4 bases, with 9 bases left in between. There are 13 residues in the CDR3. CDR1 and CDR2 from the germline V gene are SGHAT and FQNNGV.

In its sample, this clonotype was seen many times. The chain links TRBV24-1 to TRBJ2-1; D might be TRBD2 (5 bases). V lost 9 bases and J lost 3, with 5 bases in between. Germline V CDR1 and CDR2: KGHDR, SFDVKD. The CDR3 has 11 amino acids. The CDR3 sequence is CATAGYNEQFF. The CDR3, as DNA: TGTGCCACCGCGGGCTACAATGAGCAGTTCTTC.

This clonotype was seen ten or more times. The V call is TRBV29-1, the J call TRBJ2-5; D is uncertain. This CDR3 has 10 residues. The germline gives CDR1 SQVTM, CDR2 ANQGSEA. Deletions cut 6 bases from V and 4 bases from J, with 6 bases between. Here the CDR3 reads CSVALETQYF. The DNA of the CDR3 is TGCAGCGTCGCCTTAGAGACCCAGTACTTC.

Ten or more counts support this clonotype. J is TRBJ2-7 and V is TRBV6-2 or TRBV6-3; the D gene is possibly TRBD2 (6 bases). The V end lost 6 bases, the J end lost 6 bases, and 15 bases lay between the germline ends. The CDR3 is 13 amino acids. Germline-derived CDR1 and CDR2 are MNHEY and SVGEGT. CDR3 coding DNA: TGTGCCAGCAGCACGGGGGACTTGGGCGAGCAGTACTTC. It translates to CASSTGDLGEQYF.

The chain couples TRBV5-1 to TRBJ1-4, with D uncertain. V was trimmed by 4 bases and J by 11 bases, leaving 21 bases between them. The CDR3 runs 15 residues. Germline CDR1 and CDR2: SGHRS and YFSETQ. CDR3 coding DNA: TGCGCCAGCAGCCAAGGCGGGAGGAGTGTGAAGAAACTGTTTTTT. The encoded protein is CASSQGGRSVKKLFF.

This clonotype was seen ten or more times. The chain links TRBV10-3 to TRBJ2-1; TRBD2 matches 9 bases. This CDR3 spans 14 amino acids. V lost 8 bases and J lost 4; bases outside the gene matches: 6. Germline V lookup: CDR1 ENHRY, CDR2 SYGVKD. CDR3 sequence: CAIRSSGEYNEQFF. CDR3 in DNA: TGTGCCATCCGGTCTAGCGGGGAGTACAATGAGCAGTTCTTC.